These 30 T cell receptor beta chains were all obtained from the same sample, sequenced in a study of identical twins. TCRdb re-called the 5' RACE reads with MiXCR, one entry per CDR3 protein. The sample shows 500,000 to 600,000 distinct CDR3 sequences, 20% to 25% of them seen only once. The same data also went into a second study, on T cells expressing NK-cell markers.

The material sequenced was CD4+ T cells sorted from blood. These receptors were collected from a woman under 30 in good health.

This clonotype occurred a few times. The chain employs TRBV5-1 and TRBJ2-3; perhaps TRBD1 as D (6 bases). The CDR3 is 16 residues long. V was pared by 1 base and J by 4 bases, with 16 bases between. The germline V gene encodes CDR1 SGHRS and CDR2 YFSETQ. The chain's CDR3 is CASSLTAGVGADTQYF. The CDR3 DNA follows: TGCGCCAGCAGCTTGACGGCAGGGGTTGGTGCAGATACGCAGTATTTT.

This clonotype was seen more than once but under ten times. This sequence joins TRBV12-3 or TRBV12-4 and TRBJ2-7, with TRBD2 matching 7 bases. With 8 bases clipped from V and 4 bases from J, the junction kept 8 bases outside the gene matches. This CDR3 contains 13 residues. The CDR3 reads CASRVSGQYEQYF. The CDR3 region has the DNA TGTGCCAGCCGTGTTAGCGGGCAGTACGAGCAGTACTTC.

This clonotype was seen ten or more times. The V gene is TRBV10-1, the J gene TRBJ2-7; possible D gene TRBD2, 5 bases. Germline lookup yields CDR1 WNHNN and CDR2 SYGVQD (reference sequence). Between the trimmed V and J ends, which lost 6 bases and 7 bases, there was a span of 16 bases. CDR3 length equals 13 residues. Written as DNA, the CDR3 is TGCGCCAGCAGCAAGTCGGCTCCGGGGGAGCAGTACTTC. It specifies CASSKSAPGEQYF.

Only a few counts were recorded for this clonotype. CDR3 residues: CASSQVVQANYGYTF. The CDR3 bases are TGCGCCAGCAGCCAAGTCGTACAGGCCAACTATGGCTACACCTTC. The rearrangement uses TRBV4-3 and TRBJ1-2; TRBD1 might be the D (5 bases). Germline loops: CDR1 LGHNA, CDR2 YSLEER. The CDR3 length is 15 residues. Deletions cut 1 base from V and 2 bases from J, with 11 bases between.

This clonotype was found many times. The chain combines TRBV12-3 or TRBV12-4 with TRBJ1-2; maybe TRBD1 (5 bases). This CDR3 is 12 amino acids long. Trimming removed 5 bases at V and 5 bases at J, with 9 bases between. DNA for the CDR3: TGTGCCAGCAGTCTGGGGCCGTATGGCTACACCTTC. This sequence encodes CASSLGPYGYTF.

This clonotype was counted between two and nine times. The chain is built from TRBV20-1 and TRBJ2-3; tentatively, D is TRBD2 (5 bases). With 1 base removed from V and 4 bases from J, the gap between germline ends came to 9 bases. CDR3 length equals 13 residues. In germline, CDR1 is DFQATT, CDR2 SNEGSKA (reference sequence). This chain's CDR3 is CSARGKLADTQYF. The DNA for the CDR3 is TGCAGTGCTAGAGGGAAACTAGCAGATACGCAGTATTTT.

In its sample, this clonotype was seen a few times. This chain connects TRBV12-3 or TRBV12-4 to TRBJ2-1; 7 bases agree with TRBD1. The CDR3 is 14 residues long. The ends lost 2 bases at V and 7 bases at J; junction bases unmatched: 5. The CDR3 nucleotides read TGTGCCAGCAGTTTAAGGGGGCGGTGGAATGAGCAGTTCTTC. Protein: CASSLRGRWNEQFF.

This chain joins TRBV29-1 and TRBJ2-2; possibly TRBD2 for D (6 bases). The CDR3 contains 12 residues. Per germline, CDR1 SQVTM and CDR2 ANQGSEA. The ends were cut back, 6 bases at V and 1 base at J, with 6 bases in the middle. The CDR3, as DNA: TGCAGCGTGGGGGGGAACACCGGGGAGCTGTTTTTT. Its translation is CSVGGNTGELFF.

This clonotype was counted only a few times. This rearrangement joins TRBV5-1 to TRBJ2-7, with D possibly matching TRBD1 (5 bases). This CDR3 has 12 residues. In germline, CDR1 is SGHRS, CDR2 YFSETQ. With 4 bases removed from V and 9 bases from J, the gap between germline ends came to 14 bases. In DNA form, the CDR3 reads TGCGCCAGCAGCGACTGGGGCGTGCTGCAGTACTTC. This encodes CASSDWGVLQYF.

The V and J genes are TRBV20-1 and TRBJ1-1, with TRBD1 as a possible D gene (5 bases). The CDR3 is 16 residues long. V dropped 3 bases and J dropped 1 base, with 18 bases sitting between them. The V gene's germline CDR1 is DFQATT and CDR2 SNEGSKA (reference sequence). CDR3 sequence reads: CSASGAGRIPNTEAFF. The DNA of the CDR3 is TGCAGTGCTAGTGGGGCAGGGAGGATTCCGAACACTGAAGCTTTCTTT.

The genes are TRBV9 and TRBJ1-5, with a possible D match to TRBD1 (5 bases). Germline CDR1 reads SGDLS; CDR2 reads YYNGEE. V gave up 4 bases and J gave up 8 bases, with 13 bases separating them. CDR3 length: 13 amino acids. The CDR3 sequence: CASSLREGKPQHF. Here the CDR3 DNA reads TGTGCCAGCAGCCTAAGGGAGGGGAAGCCCCAGCATTTT.

This clonotype was seen more than once but under ten times. This chain uses TRBV7-6 with TRBJ1-2, with D tentatively TRBD1 (5 bases). The V and J ends lost 5 bases and 3 bases respectively, with 13 bases between them. Germline loops: CDR1 SGHVS, CDR2 FNYEAQ. The CDR3 covers 14 residues. The DNA of the CDR3 is TGTGCCAGCAGCATGAGAGCGGGGGACTATGGCTACACCTTC. Its translation is CASSMRAGDYGYTF. The entire variable domain, with the rest obtained from reference TRBV7-6 and TRBJ1-2, is as follows: GAGVSQSPRYKVTKRGQDVALRCDPISGHVSLYWYRQALGQGPEFLTYFNYEAQQDKSGLPNDRFSAERPEGSISTLTIQRTEQRDSAMYRCASSMRAGDYGYTFGSGTRLTVV.

The rearrangement joins TRBV4-1 to TRBJ2-4, with 15 nucleotides matching TRBD2. V gave up 0 bases and J gave up 2 bases; unmatched junction bases: 17. This CDR3 is 23 amino acids long. In germline, CDR1 is MGHRA, CDR2 YSYEKL. The CDR3 bases are TGCGCCAGCAGCCAAGAATGGTTGGGAGGGGGACTAGCGGGAGGAAGGTCCAAAAACATTCAGTACTTC. This codes for CASSQEWLGGGLAGGRSKNIQYF.

The rearrangement links TRBV12-3 or TRBV12-4 to TRBJ2-4; 10 positions match TRBD2. This CDR3 is built from 15 residues. The ends lost 3 bases at V and 5 bases at J; junction bases unmatched: 4. The CDR3 reads CASSFWSGRENIQYF. CDR3 DNA: TGTGCCAGCAGTTTTTGGAGCGGGAGGGAAAACATTCAGTACTTC.

At least ten counts were recorded for this clonotype. The chain recombines TRBV25-1 with TRBJ2-5; possibly TRBD1 for D (5 bases). The CDR3 consists of 16 residues. From germline, CDR1 is MGHDK and CDR2 SYGVNS. The ends were cut back, 6 bases at V and 4 bases at J, with 21 bases in the middle. CDR3 nucleotides: TGTGCCAGCAGCCCAAACCGCCTTTCTAGGGGAGAGACCCAGTACTTC. This sequence encodes CASSPNRLSRGETQYF.

This chain links TRBV6-5 with TRBJ1-1; TRBD1 matches at 7 bases. Germline V gene sequence: CDR1 MNHEY, CDR2 SVGAGI. CDR3 length equals 15 residues. J was trimmed by 1 base and V by 4 bases; bases with no gene match: 6. The CDR3 bases are TGTGCCAGCAGTTCGACAGGGTTAGCGAACACTGAAGCTTTCTTT. Amino acid sequence: CASSSTGLANTEAFF.

This clonotype has only a few counts. This chain links TRBV29-1 with TRBJ2-1, with 7 positions matching TRBD1. Germline values: CDR1 SQVTM, CDR2 ANQGSEA. CDR3 length equals 14 residues. V shed 8 bases, J shed 4 bases, and the junction held 11 bases outside the gene matches. The CDR3 DNA reads TGCAGCATCCAGGGGGACACTTCTTACAATGAGCAGTTCTTC. Protein sequence: CSIQGDTSYNEQFF.

This rearrangement joins TRBV24-1 to TRBJ2-3, with TRBD1 as a possible D gene (6 bases). The V end was cut by 2 bases, the J end by 4 bases, with 6 bases between. Germline V gene sequence: CDR1 KGHDR, CDR2 SFDVKD. The CDR3 runs to 13 residues. The CDR3 bases are TGTGCCACCAGTGATTCAGGGGCAGATACGCAGTATTTT. It encodes CATSDSGADTQYF.

This clonotype has more than one count but fewer than ten. V gene TRBV20-1 combines with J gene TRBJ2-3, with TRBD2 matching over 12 bases. CDR1 is DFQATT, CDR2 SNEGSKA, per germline (reference sequence). V was clipped by 8 bases and J by 5 bases; unmatched bases: 8. The CDR3 runs 14 residues. In DNA form, the CDR3 reads TGCAGTACACGACTAGCGGGGGCCCGAGATACGCAGTATTTT. Translated, it gives CSTRLAGARDTQYF.

This clonotype appeared a few times. The chain recombines TRBV3-1 with TRBJ1-2; no firm D call. Trimming removed 3 bases from V and 8 bases from J, with 10 bases in between. The CDR3 is made up of 12 amino acids. Germline assignment: CDR1 LGHDT and CDR2 YNNKEL (reference sequence). CDR3 sequence reads: CASSHFRGGYTF. CDR3 DNA: TGTGCCAGCAGCCACTTCCGAGGGGGCTACACCTTC.

This clonotype came up many times. The rearrangement uses TRBV5-1 and TRBJ2-5; D may match TRBD1 or TRBD2 (5 bases each). V lost 1 base and J lost 5, with 15 bases in between. Per the germline V gene, CDR1 is SGHRS and CDR2 is YFSETQ. CDR3 length: 15 residues. The CDR3 reads CASSLNPGPRETQYF. CDR3 bases: TGCGCCAGCAGCTTGAATCCGGGACCTAGGGAGACCCAGTACTTC.

This chain uses TRBV20-1 with TRBJ1-3; D unclear. This CDR3 region has 15 residues. V was pared by 0 bases and J by 3 bases, with 12 bases between. Looked up from germline, CDR1 is DFQATT and CDR2 is SNEGSKA (reference sequence). The CDR3 is CSARDRWLGGNTIYF. The CDR3 nucleotides read TGCAGTGCTAGAGATCGGTGGCTGGGTGGAAACACCATATATTTT.

The chain employs TRBV7-9 and TRBJ2-7; D uncertain. Germline V gives CDR1 SEHNR, CDR2 FQNEAQ (reference sequence). The ends were cut back, 1 base at V and 7 bases at J, with 14 bases in the middle. The CDR3 spans 14 residues. The CDR3: CASSLGLSLREQYF. The CDR3 DNA sequence: TGTGCCAGCAGCTTAGGACTTTCCCTGAGGGAGCAGTACTTC.

The sample holds a few counts of this clonotype. The chain joins TRBV7-6 to TRBJ1-1; D unclear. Trimming left V 5 bases short and J 4 bases short, with 11 bases between. The germline V gene encodes CDR1 SGHVS and CDR2 FNYEAQ. The CDR3 runs to 13 residues. The chain's CDR3 is CASSPNRFTEAFF. CDR3 DNA sequence: TGTGCCAGCAGCCCCAACCGTTTCACTGAAGCTTTCTTT.

This chain joins TRBV5-1 and TRBJ2-7; no firm D call. Germline V gene lookup returns CDR1 SGHRS and CDR2 YFSETQ. Trimming cost V 4 bases and J 3 bases, with 20 bases left between them. This CDR3 has 16 residues. CDR3 DNA sequence: TGCGCCAGCAGCGTCGCACCGGGCCCTCCTGGCTACGAGCAGTACTTC. It yields the protein CASSVAPGPPGYEQYF.

This clonotype has just a few counts. This chain uses TRBV21-1 with TRBJ1-2; no DNA check was done on the table's D call, TRBD1. TRBV21-1 is termed a pseudogene. The CDR3 has 13 amino acids. The CDR3 region is CASSKVRESGYTF. Here the CDR3 DNA reads TGTGCCAGCAGCAAAGTCAGGGAGTCTGGCTACACCTTC.

As for this clonotype: Being one base from a much bigger clone, this may be a read error. The chain's CDR3 is CASSWAGELFF. Written as DNA, the CDR3 is TGTGCCAGCAGTTGGGCCGGGGAGCTGTTTTTT. The chain carries TRBV12-3 or TRBV12-4 and TRBJ2-2; unclear D gene. The CDR3 loop spans 11 amino acids. Trimming removed 4 bases from V and 6 bases from J, with 3 bases in between.

This clonotype was seen many times. This chain links TRBV10-3 with TRBJ2-1; 8 positions agree with TRBD2. V lost 2 bases and J lost 5; bases outside the gene matches: 14. The CDR3 totals 18 residues. Germline CDR1 and CDR2: ENHRY and SYGVKD. The CDR3 coding sequence is TGTGCCATCAGTGAGGCGTTAGGACTAGCCCGTCGGGACAATGAGCAGTTCTTC. Amino acid sequence: CAISEALGLARRDNEQFF.

V gene TRBV5-1 combines with J gene TRBJ2-7; the D gene could be TRBD1 or TRBD2 (5 bases each). From germline, CDR1 is SGHRS and CDR2 YFSETQ. The ends were cut back, 6 bases at V and 5 bases at J, with 18 bases in the middle. CDR3 length equals 14 residues. The CDR3 nucleotides read TGCGCCAGCAATCCCCCGGGGCTCATTAACGAGCAGTACTTC. As protein: CASNPPGLINEQYF.

The chain couples TRBV20-1 to TRBJ2-1, with D hard to call. From germline, CDR1 is DFQATT and CDR2 SNEGSKA (reference sequence). This CDR3 region has 16 residues. Trimming shortened V by 0 bases and J by 8 bases, and 20 bases separated the two germline ends. CDR3 protein: CSARDILKPIPDEQFF. The CDR3 DNA follows: TGCAGTGCTAGAGATATACTCAAGCCGATCCCAGATGAGCAGTTCTTC.